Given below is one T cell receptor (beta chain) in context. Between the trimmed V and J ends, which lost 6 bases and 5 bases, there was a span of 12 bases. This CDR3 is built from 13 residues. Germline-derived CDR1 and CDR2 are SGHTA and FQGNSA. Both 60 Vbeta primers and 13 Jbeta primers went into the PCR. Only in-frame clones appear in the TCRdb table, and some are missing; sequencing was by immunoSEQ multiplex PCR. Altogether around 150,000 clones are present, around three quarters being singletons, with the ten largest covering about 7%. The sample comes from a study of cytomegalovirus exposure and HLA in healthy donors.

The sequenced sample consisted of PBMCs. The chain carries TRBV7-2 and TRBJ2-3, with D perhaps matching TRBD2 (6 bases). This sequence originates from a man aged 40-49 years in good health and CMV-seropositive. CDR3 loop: CASRGGGLDTQYF. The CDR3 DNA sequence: TGTGCCAGCAGGGGGGGTGGATTAGATACGCAGTATTTT.